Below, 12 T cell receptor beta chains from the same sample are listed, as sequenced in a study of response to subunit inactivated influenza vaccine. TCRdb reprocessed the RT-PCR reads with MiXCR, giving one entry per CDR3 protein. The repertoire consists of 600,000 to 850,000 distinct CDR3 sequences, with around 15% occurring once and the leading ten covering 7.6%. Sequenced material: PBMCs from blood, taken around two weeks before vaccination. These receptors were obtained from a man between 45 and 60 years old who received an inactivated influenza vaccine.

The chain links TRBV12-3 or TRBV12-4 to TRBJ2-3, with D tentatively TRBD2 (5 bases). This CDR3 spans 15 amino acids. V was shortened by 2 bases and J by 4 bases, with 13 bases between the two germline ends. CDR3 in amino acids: CASSLHGELADTQYF. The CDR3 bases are TGTGCCAGCAGTTTACACGGGGAGTTAGCAGATACGCAGTATTTT.

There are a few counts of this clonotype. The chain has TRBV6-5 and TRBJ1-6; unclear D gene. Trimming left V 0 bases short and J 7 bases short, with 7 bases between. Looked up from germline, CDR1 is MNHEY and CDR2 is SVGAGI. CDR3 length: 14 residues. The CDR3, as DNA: TGTGCCAGCAGTTACTCGACCGTAAATTCACCCCTCCACTTT. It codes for CASSYSTVNSPLHF.

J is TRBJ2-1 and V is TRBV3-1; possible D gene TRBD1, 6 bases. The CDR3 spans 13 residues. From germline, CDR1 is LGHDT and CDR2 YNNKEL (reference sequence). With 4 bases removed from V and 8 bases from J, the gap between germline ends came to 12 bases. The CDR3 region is CASSPARGDEQFF. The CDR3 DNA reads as TGTGCCAGCAGCCCTGCCAGGGGCGATGAGCAGTTCTTC.

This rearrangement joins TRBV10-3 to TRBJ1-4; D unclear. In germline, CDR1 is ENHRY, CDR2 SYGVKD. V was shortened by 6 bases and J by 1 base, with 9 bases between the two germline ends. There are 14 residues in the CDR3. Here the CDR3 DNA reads TGTGCCATCAGAGCAGGAGAAACTAATGAAAAACTGTTTTTT. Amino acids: CAIRAGETNEKLFF.

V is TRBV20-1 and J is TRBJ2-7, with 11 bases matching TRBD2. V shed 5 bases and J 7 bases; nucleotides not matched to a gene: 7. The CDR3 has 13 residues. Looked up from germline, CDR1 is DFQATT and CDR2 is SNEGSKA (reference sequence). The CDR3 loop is CSALLAGAGEQYF. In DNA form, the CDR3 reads TGCAGTGCTTTACTAGCGGGAGCAGGTGAGCAGTACTTC.

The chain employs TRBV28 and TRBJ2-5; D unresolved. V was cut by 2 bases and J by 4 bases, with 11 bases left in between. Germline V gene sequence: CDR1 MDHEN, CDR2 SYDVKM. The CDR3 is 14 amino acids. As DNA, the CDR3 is TGTGCCAGCAGTTTAATCCAGTCGGGAGAGACCCAGTACTTC. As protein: CASSLIQSGETQYF. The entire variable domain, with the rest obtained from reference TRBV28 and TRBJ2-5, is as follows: DVKVTQSSRYLVKRTGEKVFLECVQDMDHENMFWYRQDPGLGLRLIYFSYDVKMKEKGDIPEGYSVSREKKERFSLILESASTNQTSMYLCASSLIQSGETQYFGPGTRLLVL.

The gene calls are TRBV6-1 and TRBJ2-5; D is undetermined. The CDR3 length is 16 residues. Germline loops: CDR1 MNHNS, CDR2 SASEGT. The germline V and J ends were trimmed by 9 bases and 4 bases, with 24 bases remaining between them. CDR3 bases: TGTGCCAGGCAAGGGTCGAGCAGAAAAAATCGAGAGACCCAGTACTTC. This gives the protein CARQGSSRKNRETQYF.

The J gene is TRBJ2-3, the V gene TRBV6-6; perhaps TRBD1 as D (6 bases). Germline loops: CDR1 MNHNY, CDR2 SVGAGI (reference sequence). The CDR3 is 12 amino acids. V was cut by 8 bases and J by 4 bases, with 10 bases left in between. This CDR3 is CASARGADTQYF. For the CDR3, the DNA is TGTGCCAGCGCCAGGGGCGCAGATACGCAGTATTTT.

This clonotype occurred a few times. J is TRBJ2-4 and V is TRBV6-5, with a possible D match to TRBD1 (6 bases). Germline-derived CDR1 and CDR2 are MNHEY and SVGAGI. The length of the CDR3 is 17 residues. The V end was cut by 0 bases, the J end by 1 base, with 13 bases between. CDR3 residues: CASSYSRGFRAKNIQYF. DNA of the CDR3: TGTGCCAGCAGTTACTCGAGGGGGTTTCGGGCCAAAAACATTCAGTACTTC.

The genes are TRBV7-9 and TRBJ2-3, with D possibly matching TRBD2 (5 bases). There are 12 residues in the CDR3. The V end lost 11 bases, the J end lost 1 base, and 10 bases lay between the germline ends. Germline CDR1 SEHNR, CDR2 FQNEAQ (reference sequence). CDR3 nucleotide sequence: TGTGCCCTGGGGAGCGGCACAGATACGCAGTATTTT. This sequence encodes CALGSGTDTQYF.

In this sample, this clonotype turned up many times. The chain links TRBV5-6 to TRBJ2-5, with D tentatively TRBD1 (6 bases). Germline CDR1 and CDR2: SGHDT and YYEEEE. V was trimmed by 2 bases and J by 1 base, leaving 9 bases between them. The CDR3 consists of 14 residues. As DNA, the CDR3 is TGTGCCAGCAGCTTATGGACAGTCCAAGAGACCCAGTACTTC. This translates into CASSLWTVQETQYF.

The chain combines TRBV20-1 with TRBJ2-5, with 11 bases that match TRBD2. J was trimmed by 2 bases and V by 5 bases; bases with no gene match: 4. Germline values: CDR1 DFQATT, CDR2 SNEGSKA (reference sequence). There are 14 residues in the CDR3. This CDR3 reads CSASTSGDQETQYF. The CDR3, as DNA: TGCAGTGCTTCGACTAGCGGGGATCAAGAGACCCAGTACTTC.